This T cell receptor beta chain came from a study of blood T cell repertoires in COVID-19. Study context: The samples span acute and convalescent COVID-19 from the United States, Italy and Spain. Sample material is recorded as cDNA or gDNA derived from T cells, B-cell-depleted T cells, or PBMCs.

Authors' processing steps: Reference gene primers were amplified, and this amplification served to estimate nucleated cell counts. Using immunoSEQ multiplex PCR, the repertoire was profiled, and TCRdb retains in-frame clones only, with some absent. V and J calls and clone size follow that table, whereas D and trimming were derived from the DNA. The table lists about 210,000 clones, around nine tenths of them singletons. Germline V gene lookup returns CDR1 KGHDR and CDR2 SFDVKD. The CDR3 is made up of 21 amino acids. Trimming cost V 3 bases and J 0 bases; bases outside gene matches: 9. The clonotype was recovered from a middle-aged man with acute or convalescent COVID-19. The material sequenced was peripheral blood. The rearrangement links TRBV24-1 to TRBJ2-6; 14 nucleotides align to TRBD2. CDR3 sequence: CATSDKGLAGAGGSGANVLTF. The CDR3 DNA follows: TGTGCCACCAGTGATAAGGGACTAGCGGGAGCGGGGGGCTCTGGGGCCAACGTCCTGACTTTC.